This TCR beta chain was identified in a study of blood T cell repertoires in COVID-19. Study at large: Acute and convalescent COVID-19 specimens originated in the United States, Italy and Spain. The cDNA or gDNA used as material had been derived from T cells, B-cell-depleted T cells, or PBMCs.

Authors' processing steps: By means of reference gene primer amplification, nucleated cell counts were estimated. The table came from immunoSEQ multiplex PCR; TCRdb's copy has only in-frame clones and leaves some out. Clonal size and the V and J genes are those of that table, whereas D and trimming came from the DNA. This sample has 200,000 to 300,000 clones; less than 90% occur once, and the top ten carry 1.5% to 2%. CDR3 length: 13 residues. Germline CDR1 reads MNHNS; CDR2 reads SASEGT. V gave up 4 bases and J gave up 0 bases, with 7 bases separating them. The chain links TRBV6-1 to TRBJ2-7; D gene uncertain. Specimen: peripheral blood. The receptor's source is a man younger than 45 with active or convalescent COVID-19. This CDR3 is CASSGAYSYEQYF. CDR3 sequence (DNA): TGTGCCAGCAGTGGAGCTTACTCCTACGAGCAGTACTTC.